The clone carrying this T cell receptor beta chain has at least ten counts. This record belongs to a study of spatial heterogeneity in lung cancer. Time point specified: blood at routine non-recurrence follow-up after resection. With V trimmed by 4 bases and J by 1 base, 13 bases remained unmatched. The CDR3 extends over 18 amino acids. TCRdb fed the 5' RACE reads into MiXCR, producing one record per CDR3 protein. Among 35,000 to 55,000 distinct CDR3 sequences listed, 12% were seen once. V usage is TRBV12-3 or TRBV12-4 and J usage is TRBJ1-3; 7 positions match TRBD1. The specimen was PBMCs, collected at follow-up. This clonotype was obtained from a male donor with early-stage non-small cell lung cancer. The CDR3, as DNA: TGTGCCAGCAGTTCCCCCCCCACAGGGGCCCTTTCTGGAAACACCATATATTTT. The encoded protein is CASSSPPTGALSGNTIYF.